These 14 T cell receptor beta chains were all obtained from the same sample, sequenced in a study of blood T cell repertoires in COVID-19. Only in-frame clones appear in the TCRdb table, and some are missing; sequencing was by immunoSEQ multiplex PCR. The sample yields tens of thousands of clones, roughly 80% seen once. Source material: peripheral blood. The receptors shown here come from a man between 65 and 85 years old with COVID-19, enrolled during active disease.

This clone was seen only once. This chain uses TRBV2 with TRBJ1-1; 12 bases match TRBD1. The CDR3 is made up of 15 amino acids. Germline V CDR1 and CDR2: SNHLY, FYNNEI. V trimming: 6 bases; J trimming: 3 bases; junction bases outside the gene matches: 5. CDR3 DNA sequence: TGTGCCAGCAGCGGGACAGGGGGCTGGGACACTGAAGCTTTCTTT. Translated: CASSGTGGWDTEAFF. Drawing the rest from reference TRBV2 and TRBJ1-1, the complete variable domain is EPEVTQTPSHQVTQMGQEVILRCVPISNHLYFYWYRQILGQKVEFLVSFYNNEISEKSEIFDDQFSVERPDGSNFTLKIRSTKLEDSAMYFCASSGTGGWDTEAFFGQGTRLTVV.

This chain joins TRBV4-1 and TRBJ2-1; D perhaps matches TRBD2 (6 bases). Trimming stripped 0 bases from V and 3 bases from J, with 12 bases between. The germline V gene has CDR1 MGHRA and CDR2 YSYEKL. The CDR3 has 16 amino acids. CDR3 DNA: TGCGCCAGCAGCCAAGATGAACTAGCCAGCTACAATGAGCAGTTCTTC. The encoded protein is CASSQDELASYNEQFF.

CDR3 sequence: CASSALGQAGTEAFF. Here the CDR3 DNA reads TGTGCCAGTAGTGCCCTAGGACAGGCGGGCACTGAAGCTTTCTTT. The rearrangement joins TRBV19 to TRBJ1-1; TRBD1 agrees at 7 bases. Per germline, CDR1 LNHDA and CDR2 SQIVND (reference sequence). The length of the CDR3 is 15 residues. V lost 5 bases and J lost 4; bases outside the gene matches: 10.

The chain couples TRBV7-2 to TRBJ2-6; 7 bases line up with TRBD1. The germline CDR1 and CDR2 sequences are SGHTA and FQGNSA. V dropped 4 bases and J dropped 3; count of bases not matched to a gene: 9. This CDR3 region has 17 residues. The CDR3 DNA sequence: TGTGCCAGCAGCTCCTCCCTACAGGGGTTTGGGGCCAACGTCCTGACTTTC. Protein: CASSSSLQGFGANVLTF. Combining the CDR3 with reference TRBV7-2 and TRBJ2-6 gives the whole variable domain GAGVSQSPSNKVTEKGKDVELRCDPISGHTALYWYRQSLGQGLEFLIYFQGNSAPDKSGLPSDRFSAERTGGSVSTLTIQRTQQEDSAVYLCASSSSLQGFGANVLTFGAGSRLTVL.

This clone occurred once. This chain connects TRBV5-4 to TRBJ2-2, with D possibly being TRBD2 (6 bases). The germline gives CDR1 SGHNT, CDR2 YYREEE (reference sequence). CDR3 length: 14 amino acids. Trimming left V 3 bases short and J 6 bases short, with 12 bases between. CDR3 sequence reads: CASSSPGRPGELFF. Here the CDR3 DNA reads TGTGCCAGCAGCTCACCAGGGAGGCCCGGGGAGCTGTTTTTT.

This chain links TRBV15 with TRBJ1-5; unclear D gene. Germline V gives CDR1 LNHNV, CDR2 YYDKDF (reference sequence). This CDR3 comprises 14 residues. V lost 3 bases to trimming and J lost 2 bases, with 8 bases between them. This chain's CDR3 is CATSREIGNQPQHF. DNA of the CDR3: TGTGCCACCAGCAGGGAGATCGGCAATCAGCCCCAGCATTTT.

This chain joins TRBV6-5 and TRBJ1-4; D possibly corresponds to TRBD1 (5 bases). Deletions cut 11 bases from V and 7 bases from J, with 17 bases between. The CDR3 runs 13 residues. Germline CDR1 is MNHEY and CDR2 is SVGAGI. This CDR3 reads CASGGSVFEKLFF. DNA of the CDR3: TGTGCCTCCGGGGGTTCGGTTTTTGAAAAACTGTTTTTT.

This rearrangement joins TRBV28 to TRBJ1-1; no firm D call. There are 15 residues in the CDR3. CDR1 is MDHEN, CDR2 SYDVKM, per germline. The V and J ends lost 5 bases and 1 base respectively, with 14 bases between them. The CDR3 DNA reads as TGTGCCAGCAGTCCACCCTCAGCAGGGAACACTGAAGCTTTCTTT. This translates into CASSPPSAGNTEAFF.

This sequence joins TRBV7-3 and TRBJ1-5; D is ambiguous. Per the germline V gene, CDR1 is SGHTA and CDR2 is FQGTGA. V was shortened by 0 bases and J by 3 bases, with 3 bases between the two germline ends. This CDR3 contains 13 residues. The CDR3 sequence is CASSLTYNQPQHF. The CDR3 region has the DNA TGTGCCAGCAGCTTAACGTACAATCAGCCCCAGCATTTT. Full variable domain (outside the CDR3, taken from reference TRBV7-3 and TRBJ1-5): GAGVSQTPSNKVTEKGKYVELRCDPISGHTALYWYRQSLGQGPEFLIYFQGTGAADDSGLPNDRFFAVRPEGSVSTLKIQRTERGDSAVYLCASSLTYNQPQHFGDGTRLSIL.

This chain joins TRBV28 and TRBJ2-1, with 7 bases matching TRBD2. Losses at the gene ends were 5 bases for V and 7 bases for J; bases not matched to a gene: 14. Per the germline V gene, CDR1 is MDHEN and CDR2 is SYDVKM. This CDR3 spans 16 amino acids. CDR3 bases: TGTGCCAGCAGTCGAACGGGGCTAGCGGAGCCTAATGAGCAGTTCTTC. Protein product: CASSRTGLAEPNEQFF. Full variable domain (missing parts from reference TRBV28 and TRBJ2-1): DVKVTQSSRYLVKRTGEKVFLECVQDMDHENMFWYRQDPGLGLRLIYFSYDVKMKEKGDIPEGYSVSREKKERFSLILESASTNQTSMYLCASSRTGLAEPNEQFFGPGTRLTVL.

CDR3 DNA: TGTGCCAGTAGTATAGATCGTGTGTCCACAATGAACACTGAAGCTTTCTTT. It translates to CASSIDRVSTMNTEAFF. This rearrangement joins TRBV19 to TRBJ1-1; D is uncertain. CDR1 and CDR2 from the germline V gene are LNHDA and SQIVND (reference sequence). The CDR3 consists of 17 residues. V was cut by 0 bases and J by 0 bases, with 14 bases left in between.

V and J are TRBV5-6 and TRBJ2-7, with 8 bases identical to TRBD1. Germline V gives CDR1 SGHDT, CDR2 YYEEEE. CDR3 length: 13 residues. J was trimmed by 2 bases and V by 8 bases; bases with no gene match: 6. For the CDR3, the DNA is TGTGCCAGGACCGGGACAGGCGCCTACGAGCAGTACTTC. This sequence encodes CARTGTGAYEQYF.

CDR3 in DNA: TGTGCCAGCAGTCCCCCCGGGGGAGGGCGGACTGAAGCTTTCTTT. It codes for CASSPPGGGRTEAFF. The chain combines TRBV28 with TRBJ1-1, with TRBD1 as a possible D gene (5 bases). V was trimmed by 5 bases and J by 5 bases, leaving 18 bases between them. Germline V gives CDR1 MDHEN, CDR2 SYDVKM. CDR3 length: 15 amino acids.

This rearrangement joins TRBV5-1 to TRBJ1-1; weak D call: TRBD1 (6 bases). The V and J ends lost 0 bases and 1 base respectively, with 13 bases between them. CDR1 and CDR2 from the germline V gene are SGHRS and YFSETQ. The CDR3 runs to 16 residues. The CDR3 bases are TGCGCCAGCAGCTTGGTGTCAGGGGCGACGAACACTGAAGCTTTCTTT. Its translation: CASSLVSGATNTEAFF. The complete variable domain, with remaining parts taken from reference TRBV5-1 and TRBJ1-1, reads KAGVTQTPRYLIKTRGQQVTLSCSPISGHRSVSWYQQTPGQGLQFLFEYFSETQRNKGNFPGRFSGRQFSNSRSEMNVSTLELGDSALYLCASSLVSGATNTEAFFGQGTRLTVV.